This is a list of T cell receptor beta chains from one sample in a study of post-analysis software for immune sequencing data. TCRdb called the PCR reads again in MiXCR, with one record for every CDR3 protein. The table records about 540,000 distinct CDR3 sequences, approximately 34% of them present only once. The source material was blood. The receptors here all came from a girl aged 2-17 years with multiple sclerosis. CDR3s include the opening cysteine and the closing phenylalanine or tryptophan. D genes are given only for firm matches. Only some rows state a clone size, as once, few, many or a class for expanded clones.

J gene: TRBJ1-1
clone size: NA
D gene: NA
V gene: TRBV10-1
CDR3 protein: CASSESAEHTEAFF
CDR3 DNA: TGCGCCAGCAGTGAGTCGGCGGAACACACTGAAGCTTTCTTT

J gene: TRBJ1-2
clone size: NA
D gene: NA
V gene: TRBV4-2
CDR3 protein: CASSPYKGGRDYGYTF
CDR3 DNA: TGTGCCAGCAGCCCGTATAAGGGAGGGAGGGACTATGGCTACACCTTC

J gene: TRBJ1-2
clone size: NA
D gene: NA
V gene: TRBV6-5
CDR3 protein: CASRNGGLGYTF
CDR3 DNA: TGTGCCAGCAGAAACGGGGGGCTTGGCTACACCTTC

J gene: TRBJ1-2
clone size: many
D gene: NA
V gene: TRBV7-9
CDR3 protein: CASSPRDRNYGYTF
CDR3 DNA: TGTGCCAGCAGCCCACGGGACCGCAACTATGGCTACACCTTC

J gene: TRBJ1-3
clone size: NA
D gene: TRBD1
V gene: TRBV6-4
CDR3 protein: CASSGTGENTIYF
CDR3 DNA: TGTGCCAGCAGTGGGACAGGGGAAAACACCATATATTTT

J gene: TRBJ2-1
clone size: NA
D gene: NA
V gene: TRBV27
CDR3 protein: CASSSPVPQFF
CDR3 DNA: TGTGCCAGCAGTTCCCCAGTGCCGCAGTTCTTC

J gene: TRBJ1-5
clone size: few
D gene: TRBD1
V gene: TRBV12-3/TRBV12-4
CDR3 protein: CASTSTGFNQPQHF
CDR3 DNA: TGTGCCAGCACCTCGACAGGGTTCAATCAGCCCCAGCATTTT

J gene: TRBJ1-2
clone size: few
D gene: TRBD1
V gene: TRBV5-1
CDR3 protein: CASSLASTGGNNYGYTF
CDR3 DNA: TGCGCCAGCAGCTTGGCCTCGACAGGGGGGAATAACTATGGCTACACCTTC

J gene: TRBJ1-1
clone size: NA
D gene: NA
V gene: TRBV2
CDR3 protein: CASRGGRIMNTEAFF
CDR3 DNA: TGTGCCAGCAGGGGGGGACGGATTATGAACACTGAAGCTTTCTTT

J gene: TRBJ2-5
clone size: few
D gene: NA
V gene: TRBV4-1
CDR3 protein: CASSHSVQETQYF
CDR3 DNA: TGCGCCAGCAGCCACTCTGTCCAAGAGACCCAGTACTTC

J gene: TRBJ2-3
clone size: NA
D gene: TRBD2
V gene: TRBV3-1
CDR3 protein: CASSRSGGGSTDTQYF
CDR3 DNA: TGTGCCAGCAGCCGGAGCGGCGGGGGGAGCACAGATACGCAGTATTTT

J gene: TRBJ2-3
clone size: NA
D gene: NA
V gene: TRBV18
CDR3 protein: CASSPSPPPDTQYF
CDR3 DNA: TGTGCCAGCTCACCATCCCCCCCACCAGATACGCAGTATTTT

J gene: TRBJ1-1
clone size: few
D gene: NA
V gene: TRBV28
CDR3 protein: CASAFPGGKNTEAFF
CDR3 DNA: TGTGCCAGCGCCTTTCCCGGCGGGAAGAACACTGAAGCTTTCTTT

J gene: TRBJ2-4
clone size: few
D gene: TRBD2
V gene: TRBV5-6
CDR3 protein: CASSSGLAGGYRAKNIQYF
CDR3 DNA: TGTGCCAGCAGCTCAGGACTAGCGGGGGGCTATAGAGCCAAAAACATTCAGTACTTC

J gene: TRBJ2-7
clone size: NA
D gene: NA
V gene: TRBV12-3/TRBV12-4
CDR3 protein: CASSSRSGPTYEQYF
CDR3 DNA: TGTGCCAGCAGTTCCCGTTCAGGTCCTACCTACGAGCAGTACTTC

J gene: TRBJ2-5
clone size: NA
D gene: NA
V gene: TRBV29-1
CDR3 protein: CSVEGDLGARRGETQYF
CDR3 DNA: TGCAGCGTTGAAGGGGATCTTGGGGCAAGGCGAGGGGAGACCCAGTACTTC

J gene: TRBJ2-2
clone size: NA
D gene: TRBD1
V gene: TRBV20-1
CDR3 protein: CSARVGPDRVTGELFF
CDR3 DNA: TGCAGTGCTAGAGTGGGCCCGGACAGGGTCACCGGGGAGCTGTTTTTT

J gene: TRBJ2-7
clone size: NA
D gene: TRBD2
V gene: TRBV27
CDR3 protein: CASRGLDNYEQYF
CDR3 DNA: TGTGCCAGCAGGGGACTAGATAATTACGAGCAGTACTTC

J gene: TRBJ2-3
clone size: once
D gene: NA
V gene: TRBV9
CDR3 protein: CASSHSTGRRDIEDTQYF
CDR3 DNA: TGTGCCAGCAGCCACTCCACCGGGCGGAGGGATATTGAAGATACGCAGTATTTT

J gene: TRBJ2-7
clone size: NA
D gene: TRBD2
V gene: TRBV5-1
CDR3 protein: CASRRGTSGGPYEQYF
CDR3 DNA: TGCGCCAGCAGGAGAGGGACTAGCGGGGGTCCCTACGAGCAGTACTTC

J gene: TRBJ2-1
clone size: once
D gene: TRBD2
V gene: TRBV12-3/TRBV12-4
CDR3 protein: CASSFTSGGLNEQFF
CDR3 DNA: TGTGCCAGCAGTTTTACTAGCGGGGGACTCAATGAGCAGTTCTTC

J gene: TRBJ2-3
clone size: NA
D gene: TRBD2
V gene: TRBV20-1
CDR3 protein: CSARDPGTSGGTDTQYF
CDR3 DNA: TGCAGTGCTAGAGACCCTGGGACTAGTGGTGGCACAGATACGCAGTATTTT

J gene: TRBJ1-1
clone size: NA
D gene: NA
V gene: TRBV20-1
CDR3 protein: CSALPGRQNTEAFF
CDR3 DNA: TGCAGTGCGCTTCCGGGACGGCAGAACACTGAAGCTTTCTTT

J gene: TRBJ2-3
clone size: few
D gene: NA
V gene: TRBV7-8
CDR3 protein: CASSSDRIRQYF
CDR3 DNA: TGTGCCAGCAGCTCCGACAGGATTAGGCAGTATTTT

J gene: TRBJ2-3
clone size: NA
D gene: TRBD2
V gene: TRBV5-1
CDR3 protein: CASSFQHQRGGTDTQYF
CDR3 DNA: TGCGCCAGCAGCTTCCAACACCAGCGGGGAGGCACAGATACGCAGTATTTT

J gene: TRBJ2-7
clone size: NA
D gene: NA
V gene: TRBV3-1
CDR3 protein: CAGSPSVGGTPYEQYF
CDR3 DNA: TGTGCCGGCAGCCCATCGGTCGGTGGAACCCCCTACGAGCAGTACTTC

J gene: TRBJ2-1
clone size: NA
D gene: TRBD2
V gene: TRBV28
CDR3 protein: CASSLILAGGPRYEQFF
CDR3 DNA: TGTGCCAGCAGTTTAATACTAGCGGGGGGCCCCCGCTATGAGCAGTTCTTC

J gene: TRBJ2-7
clone size: few
D gene: NA
V gene: TRBV28
CDR3 protein: CASSFEEAYEQYF
CDR3 DNA: TGTGCCAGCAGTTTTGAGGAGGCGTACGAGCAGTACTTC

J gene: TRBJ2-1
clone size: NA
D gene: NA
V gene: TRBV5-5
CDR3 protein: CASSLAGSRTYEQFF
CDR3 DNA: TGTGCCAGCAGCTTGGCCGGCAGCCGAACCTACGAGCAGTTCTTC

J gene: TRBJ2-1
clone size: few
D gene: NA
V gene: TRBV6-1
CDR3 protein: CASSEFQGSSYNEQFF
CDR3 DNA: TGTGCCAGCAGTGAATTCCAGGGATCCTCCTACAATGAGCAGTTCTTC

J gene: TRBJ1-3
clone size: NA
D gene: NA
V gene: TRBV20-1
CDR3 protein: CSASGTAGNTIYF
CDR3 DNA: TGCAGTGCTTCAGGGACGGCTGGAAACACCATATATTTT

J gene: TRBJ2-3
clone size: few
D gene: NA
V gene: TRBV18
CDR3 protein: CASSRQLSTDTQYF
CDR3 DNA: TGTGCCAGCTCACGACAGTTGAGCACAGATACGCAGTATTTT

J gene: TRBJ2-2
clone size: NA
D gene: NA
V gene: TRBV11-2
CDR3 protein: CASSLDVPGELFF
CDR3 DNA: TGTGCCAGCAGCTTAGATGTGCCCGGGGAGCTGTTTTTT

J gene: TRBJ2-3
clone size: few
D gene: TRBD2
V gene: TRBV20-1
CDR3 protein: CSARRRLAPGPDTQYF
CDR3 DNA: TGCAGTGCTAGACGTAGACTAGCCCCAGGCCCAGATACGCAGTATTTT

J gene: TRBJ2-5
clone size: NA
D gene: TRBD1
V gene: TRBV20-1
CDR3 protein: CSANGGQGWWETQYF
CDR3 DNA: TGCAGTGCTAATGGAGGACAGGGGTGGTGGGAGACCCAGTACTTC

J gene: TRBJ2-1
clone size: once
D gene: NA
V gene: TRBV7-3
CDR3 protein: CASSFRPGTNNEQFF
CDR3 DNA: TGTGCCAGCAGTTTCCGCCCCGGGACGAACAATGAGCAGTTCTTC

J gene: TRBJ1-2
clone size: few
D gene: NA
V gene: TRBV4-1
CDR3 protein: CAGSRLGAGYGYTF
CDR3 DNA: TGCGCCGGCAGCCGCCTCGGGGCGGGCTATGGCTACACCTTC

J gene: TRBJ2-4
clone size: NA
D gene: NA
V gene: TRBV6-2/TRBV6-3
CDR3 protein: CASSSGPNINIQYF
CDR3 DNA: TGTGCCAGCAGTTCCGGTCCTAACATAAACATTCAGTACTTC

J gene: TRBJ2-3
clone size: few
D gene: TRBD2
V gene: TRBV15
CDR3 protein: CATSGDYLSDTQYF
CDR3 DNA: TGTGCCACCAGCGGGGACTACCTCTCAGATACGCAGTATTTT

J gene: TRBJ1-2
clone size: NA
D gene: NA
V gene: TRBV11-2
CDR3 protein: CASSRQVYGYTF
CDR3 DNA: TGTGCCAGCAGCCGACAGGTCTATGGCTACACCTTC

J gene: TRBJ2-5
clone size: few
D gene: NA
V gene: TRBV10-2
CDR3 protein: CASSEGWQSLEQYF
CDR3 DNA: TGCGCCAGCAGTGAGGGATGGCAGAGTTTGGAGCAGTACTTC

J gene: TRBJ2-5
clone size: few
D gene: TRBD2
V gene: TRBV6-6
CDR3 protein: CASSSLASGGMETQYF
CDR3 DNA: TGTGCCAGCAGTTCTTTGGCTAGCGGGGGGATGGAGACCCAGTACTTC

J gene: TRBJ2-3
clone size: NA
D gene: NA
V gene: TRBV20-1
CDR3 protein: CSASIRVGAYTQYF
CDR3 DNA: TGCAGTGCTTCTATTAGGGTTGGAGCCTATACGCAGTATTTT

J gene: TRBJ2-2
clone size: NA
D gene: TRBD1
V gene: TRBV6-1
CDR3 protein: CASSVWQGAGGELFF
CDR3 DNA: TGTGCCAGCAGTGTTTGGCAGGGGGCGGGAGGGGAGCTGTTTTTT

J gene: TRBJ2-3
clone size: few
D gene: NA
V gene: TRBV20-1
CDR3 protein: CSARSARVRDTQYF
CDR3 DNA: TGCAGTGCTAGATCGGCCCGGGTCCGAGATACGCAGTATTTT

J gene: TRBJ1-6
clone size: NA
D gene: NA
V gene: TRBV4-1
CDR3 protein: CASSQVRSGAGHSPLHF
CDR3 DNA: TGCGCCAGCAGCCAAGTTCGGTCCGGGGCAGGGCACTCACCCCTCCACTTT

J gene: TRBJ2-5
clone size: many
D gene: TRBD2
V gene: TRBV5-5
CDR3 protein: CASSLVLAGGQETQYF
CDR3 DNA: TGCGCCAGCAGCTTGGTTCTAGCGGGGGGCCAAGAGACCCAGTACTTC

J gene: TRBJ2-1
clone size: few
D gene: TRBD2
V gene: TRBV20-1
CDR3 protein: CSARGSGYPNEQFF
CDR3 DNA: TGCAGTGCTAGGGGTAGCGGGTACCCCAATGAGCAGTTCTTC

J gene: TRBJ1-2
clone size: once
D gene: NA
V gene: TRBV20-1
CDR3 protein: CSARDDTGPSYGYTF
CDR3 DNA: TGCAGTGCTAGAGATGACACGGGACCCAGCTATGGCTACACCTTC

J gene: TRBJ1-2
clone size: few
D gene: NA
V gene: TRBV5-8
CDR3 protein: CASSLSRDWPANYGYTF
CDR3 DNA: TGTGCCAGCAGCTTGTCCCGGGACTGGCCCGCTAACTATGGCTACACCTTC

J gene: TRBJ2-7
clone size: NA
D gene: TRBD2
V gene: TRBV12-3/TRBV12-4
CDR3 protein: CASSWTSGGYNEQYF
CDR3 DNA: TGTGCCAGCAGTTGGACTAGCGGGGGGTACAATGAGCAGTACTTC

J gene: TRBJ2-1
clone size: few
D gene: TRBD2
V gene: TRBV5-1
CDR3 protein: CASSGRRAGEYYNEQFF
CDR3 DNA: TGCGCCAGCAGCGGTCGGAGAGCGGGGGAGTACTACAATGAGCAGTTCTTC